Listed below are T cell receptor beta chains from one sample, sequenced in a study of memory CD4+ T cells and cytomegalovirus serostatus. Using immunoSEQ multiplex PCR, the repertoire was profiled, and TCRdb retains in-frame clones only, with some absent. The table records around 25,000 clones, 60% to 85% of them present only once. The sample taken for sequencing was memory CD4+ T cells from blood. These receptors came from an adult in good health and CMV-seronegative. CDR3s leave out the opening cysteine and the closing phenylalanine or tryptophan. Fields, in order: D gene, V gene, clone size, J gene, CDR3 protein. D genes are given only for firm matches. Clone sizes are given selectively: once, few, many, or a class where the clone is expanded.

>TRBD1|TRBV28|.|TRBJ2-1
ASLQGAMYNEQF
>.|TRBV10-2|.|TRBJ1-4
AAGSANEKLF
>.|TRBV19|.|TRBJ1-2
ASRSGFFGYT
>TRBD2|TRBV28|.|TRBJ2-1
ASSSGGGRIFEQF
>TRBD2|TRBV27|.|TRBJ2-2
ASSLSGDHYTGELF
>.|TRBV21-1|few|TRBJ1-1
ASGEVTEAF
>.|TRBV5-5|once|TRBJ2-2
ASSLSRENTGELF
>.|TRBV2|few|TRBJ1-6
ASSDEANSPLH
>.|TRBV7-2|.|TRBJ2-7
ASSLGPLGQSYEQY
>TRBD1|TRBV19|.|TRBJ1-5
ATHRGGLNQPQH
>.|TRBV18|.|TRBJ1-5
ASSPPGRGNQPQH
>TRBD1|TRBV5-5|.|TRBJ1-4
ASSISDRGGNEKLF